A selection of T cell receptor beta chains follows, all from one sample in a study of PD-L1 blockade in urothelial cancer. Generated by immunoSEQ multiplex PCR, the TCRdb table keeps only in-frame clones and is missing some. The sample contains approximately 90,000 clones, roughly 89% of which appear only once. Here the sequenced sample was PBMCs, taken around atezolizumab (anti-PD-L1) treatment. The receptor source for this set is a man aged 60-69 years with urothelial cancer. Each CDR3 is given with its conserved first and last residue. The D gene is left open where the match is weak. Rows may omit the clone size; those that give it use once, few, many or a size class.

j_gene,len,abundance,d_gene,v_gene,CDR3aa,CDR3nt
TRBJ2-3,16,once,TRBD2,TRBV4-3,CASSQDRTSGRDTQYF,TGCGCCAGCAGCCAAGATCGGACTAGCGGGAGAGATACGCAGTATTTT
TRBJ2-1,13,-,-,TRBV28,CASSAGQKPMQFF,TGTGCCAGCAGCGCGGGACAGAAACCAATGCAGTTCTTC
TRBJ2-3,15,-,-,TRBV7-2,CASSLAPGSTDTQYF,TGTGCCAGCAGCTTAGCCCCAGGGAGCACAGATACGCAGTATTTT
TRBJ2-1,16,once,TRBD2,TRBV6-4,CASSAFGTSLPHEQFF,TGTGCCAGCAGTGCCTTCGGGACTAGCCTCCCCCATGAGCAGTTCTTC
TRBJ2-4,15,-,-,TRBV29-1,CSVGSESLAKNIQYF,TGCAGCGTTGGTAGCGAATCCCTAGCCAAAAACATTCAGTACTTC
TRBJ2-7,11,-,-,TRBV18,CASSGSYEQYF,TGTGCCAGCTCTGGGAGCTACGAGCAGTACTTC
TRBJ1-2,13,few,TRBD1,TRBV10-3,CAISVEQGWSYTF,TGTGCCATCAGTGTAGAACAGGGGTGGAGCTACACCTTC
TRBJ1-6,16,-,TRBD1,TRBV30,CAWKRGTGSYNSPLHF,TGTGCCTGGAAGAGGGGGACAGGTTCCTATAATTCACCCCTCCACTTT
TRBJ1-6,12,-,-,TRBV6-5,CATGGRWMTLHF,TGTGCCACCGGGGGACGGTGGATGACCCTCCACTTT
TRBJ2-3,16,-,TRBD2,TRBV4-2,CASSQGAGGGTDTQYF,TGTGCCAGCAGCCAAGGAGCGGGGGGGGGCACAGATACGCAGTATTTT
TRBJ1-4,13,-,-,TRBV27,CASRLATNEKLFF,TGTGCCAGCAGGTTAGCGACTAATGAAAAACTGTTTTTT
TRBJ1-5,14,-,TRBD1,TRBV7-8,CASSPDRDNQPQHF,TGTGCCAGCAGCCCGGACAGGGACAATCAGCCCCAGCATTTT
TRBJ1-1,17,-,TRBD1,TRBV7-6,CASSLSGTGAMNTEAFF,TGTGCCAGCAGCTTATCCGGGACAGGGGCGATGAACACTGAAGCTTTCTTT
TRBJ2-3,12,-,TRBD1,TRBV7-8,CASSTGVDTQYF,TGTGCCAGCAGCACAGGGGTAGATACGCAGTATTTT
TRBJ2-5,14,-,-,TRBV5-4,CASSLPRYQETQYF,TGTGCCAGCAGCTTACCCCGGTACCAAGAGACCCAGTACTTC
TRBJ2-7,15,-,TRBD2,TRBV27,CASSPRLAGGYEQYF,TGTGCCAGCAGTCCCAGACTAGCGGGGGGCTACGAGCAGTACTTC
TRBJ1-6,16,-,TRBD1,TRBV25-1,CASRAPGTGKGSPLHF,TGTGCCAGCAGGGCACCCGGGACAGGGAAGGGATCACCCCTCCACTTT